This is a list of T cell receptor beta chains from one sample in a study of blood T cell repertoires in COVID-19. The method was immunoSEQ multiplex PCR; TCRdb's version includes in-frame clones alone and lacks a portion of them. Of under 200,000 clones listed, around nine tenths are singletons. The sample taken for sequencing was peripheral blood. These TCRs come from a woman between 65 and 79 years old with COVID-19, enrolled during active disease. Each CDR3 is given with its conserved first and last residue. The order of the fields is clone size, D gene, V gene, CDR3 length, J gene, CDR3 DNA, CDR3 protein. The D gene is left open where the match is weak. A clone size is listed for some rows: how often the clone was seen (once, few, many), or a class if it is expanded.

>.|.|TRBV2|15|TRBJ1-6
TGTGCCAGCAGTGCGCAGACAGGAGGCGGTTCACCCCTCCACTTT
CASSAQTGGGSPLHF
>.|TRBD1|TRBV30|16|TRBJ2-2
TGTGCCTGGAGTGCCCTGATAGGGGGCGCCGCCGGGGAGCTGTTTTTT
CAWSALIGGAAGELFF
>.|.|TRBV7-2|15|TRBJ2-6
TGTGCCAGCAGTCCTCAGTCCTCTGGGGCCAACGTCCTGACTTTC
CASSPQSSGANVLTF
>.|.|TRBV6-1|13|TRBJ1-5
TGTGCCAGCAGTGAGGGGGGAGGTCAGCCCCAGCATTTT
CASSEGGGQPQHF
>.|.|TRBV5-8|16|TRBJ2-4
TGTGCCAGCAGCTTGGATGCAGGGGTAGCCAAAAACATTCAGTACTTC
CASSLDAGVAKNIQYF
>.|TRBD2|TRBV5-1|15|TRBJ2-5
TGCGCCAGCAGGTTTAGCGGGGGGGCCCTGGAGACCCAGTACTTC
CASRFSGGALETQYF
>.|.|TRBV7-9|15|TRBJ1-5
TGTGCCAGCAGCATCGGGACACAGACTGATCAGCCCCAGCATTTT
CASSIGTQTDQPQHF
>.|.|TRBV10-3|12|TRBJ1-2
TGTGCCATCGGAACAGCAAACTATGGCTACACCTTC
CAIGTANYGYTF
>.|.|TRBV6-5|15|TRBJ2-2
TGTGCCACCATCGTGCCGACAGTTAACACCGGGGAGCTGTTTTTT
CATIVPTVNTGELFF
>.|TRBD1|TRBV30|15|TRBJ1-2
TGTGCCTGGGTCGACAGGGGGCGCAGCGGCTATGGCTACACCTTC
CAWVDRGRSGYGYTF
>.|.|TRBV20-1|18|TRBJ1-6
TGCAGTGCTAGTGGAGGGGGGGCTACGAGCTCCTATAATTCACCCCTCCACTTT
CSASGGGATSSYNSPLHF
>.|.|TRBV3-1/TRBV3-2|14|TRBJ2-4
TGTGCCAGCAGCCAAGAGGGGAGCAAAAACATTCAGTACTTC
CASSQEGSKNIQYF
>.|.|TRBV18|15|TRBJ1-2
TGTGCCAGCTCCCTCAGGGCAGGGCCCATCTATGGCTACACCTTC
CASSLRAGPIYGYTF
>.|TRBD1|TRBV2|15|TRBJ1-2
TGTGCCAGCTGCGGGACAGGGGATCCTAACTATGGCTACACCTTC
CASCGTGDPNYGYTF
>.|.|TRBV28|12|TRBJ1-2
TGTGCCAGCAGATCCGGAGGATATGGCTACACCTTC
CASRSGGYGYTF
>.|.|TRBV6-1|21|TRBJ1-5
TGTGCCAGCAGTGAAGTCTCCTTTTACAGGGTCGGGGCCGGAAGCAATCAGCCCCAGCATTTT
CASSEVSFYRVGAGSNQPQHF
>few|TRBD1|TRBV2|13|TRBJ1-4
TGTGCCAGCAGTCCCCCAGGGGGGGAAAAACTGTTTTTT
CASSPPGGEKLFF